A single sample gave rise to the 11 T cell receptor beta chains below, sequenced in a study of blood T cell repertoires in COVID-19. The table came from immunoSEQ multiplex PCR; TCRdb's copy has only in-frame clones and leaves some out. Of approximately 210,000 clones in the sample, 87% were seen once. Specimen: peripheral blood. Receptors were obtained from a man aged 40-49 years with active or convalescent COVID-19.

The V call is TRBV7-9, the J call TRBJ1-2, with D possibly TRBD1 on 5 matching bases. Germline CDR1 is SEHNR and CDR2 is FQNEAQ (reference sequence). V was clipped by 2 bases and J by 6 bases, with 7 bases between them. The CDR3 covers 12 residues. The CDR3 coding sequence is TGTGCCAGCAGCTTACAGGGCGATGGCTACACCTTC. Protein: CASSLQGDGYTF.

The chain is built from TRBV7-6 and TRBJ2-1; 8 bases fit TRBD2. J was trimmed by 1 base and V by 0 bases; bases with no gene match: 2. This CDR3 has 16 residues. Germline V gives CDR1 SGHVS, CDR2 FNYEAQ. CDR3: CASSLASGESYNEQFF. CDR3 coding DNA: TGTGCCAGCAGCTTAGCTAGCGGGGAATCCTACAATGAGCAGTTCTTC.

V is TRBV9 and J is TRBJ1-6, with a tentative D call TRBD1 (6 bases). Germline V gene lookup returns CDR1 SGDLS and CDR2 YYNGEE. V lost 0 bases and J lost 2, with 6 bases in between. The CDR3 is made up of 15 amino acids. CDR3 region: CASSVAGAYNSPLHF. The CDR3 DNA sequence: TGTGCCAGCAGCGTAGCAGGGGCCTATAATTCACCCCTCCACTTT.

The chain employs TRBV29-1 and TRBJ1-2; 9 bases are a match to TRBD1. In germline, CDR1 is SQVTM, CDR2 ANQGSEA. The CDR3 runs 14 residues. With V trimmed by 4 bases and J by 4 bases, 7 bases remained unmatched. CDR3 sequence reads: CSVAYRGRGYGYTF. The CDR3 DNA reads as TGCAGCGTTGCCTACAGGGGGCGCGGCTATGGCTACACCTTC.

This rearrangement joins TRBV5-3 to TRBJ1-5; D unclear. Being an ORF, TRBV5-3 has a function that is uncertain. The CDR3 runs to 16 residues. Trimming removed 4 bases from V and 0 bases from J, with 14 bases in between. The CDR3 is CARSRGVGISNQPQHF. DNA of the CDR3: TGTGCCAGAAGCCGGGGAGTGGGTATTAGCAATCAGCCCCAGCATTTT.

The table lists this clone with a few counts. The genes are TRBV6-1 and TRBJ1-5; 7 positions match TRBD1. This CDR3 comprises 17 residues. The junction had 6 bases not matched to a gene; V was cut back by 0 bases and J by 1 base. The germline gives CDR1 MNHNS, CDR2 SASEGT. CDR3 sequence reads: CASSEALGGRSNQPQHF. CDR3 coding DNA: TGTGCCAGCAGTGAAGCTTTAGGGGGCCGGAGCAATCAGCCCCAGCATTTT.

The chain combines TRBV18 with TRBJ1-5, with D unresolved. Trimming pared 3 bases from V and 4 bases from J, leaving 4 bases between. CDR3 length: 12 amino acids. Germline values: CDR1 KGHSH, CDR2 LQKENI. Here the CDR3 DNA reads TGTGCCAGCTCACCCAGTAATCAGCCCCAGCATTTT. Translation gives CASSPSNQPQHF.

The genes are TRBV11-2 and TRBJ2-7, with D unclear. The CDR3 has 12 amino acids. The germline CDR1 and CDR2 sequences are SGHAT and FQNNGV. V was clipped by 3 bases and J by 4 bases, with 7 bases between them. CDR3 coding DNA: TGTGCCAGCAGCTTTACGGAGTACGAGCAGTACTTC. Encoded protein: CASSFTEYEQYF.

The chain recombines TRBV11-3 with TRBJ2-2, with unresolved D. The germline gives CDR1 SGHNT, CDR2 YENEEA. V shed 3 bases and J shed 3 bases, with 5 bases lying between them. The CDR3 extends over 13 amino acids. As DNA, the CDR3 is TGTGCCAGCAGCTTGACTTACACCGGGGAGCTGTTTTTT. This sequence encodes CASSLTYTGELFF.

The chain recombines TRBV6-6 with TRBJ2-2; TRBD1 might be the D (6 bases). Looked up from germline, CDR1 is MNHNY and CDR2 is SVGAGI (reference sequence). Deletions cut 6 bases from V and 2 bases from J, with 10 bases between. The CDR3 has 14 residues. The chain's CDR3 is CASRGHLNTGELFF. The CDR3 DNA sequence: TGTGCCAGCAGGGGACACCTTAACACCGGGGAGCTGTTTTTT.

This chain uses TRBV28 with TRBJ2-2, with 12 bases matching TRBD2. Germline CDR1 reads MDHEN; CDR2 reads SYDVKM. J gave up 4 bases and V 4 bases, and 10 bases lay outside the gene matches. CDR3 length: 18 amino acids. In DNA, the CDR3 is TGTGCCAGCAGTTACAGGACTAGCGGGGCTTCGCCCACCGGGGAGCTGTTTTTT. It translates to CASSYRTSGASPTGELFF.